Sequencing of this TCR beta chain was carried out in a study of blood T cell repertoires in COVID-19. Overall study context: The origin of the acute and convalescent COVID-19 samples was the United States, Italy and Spain. PBMCs, B-cell-depleted T cells, or T cells provided the cDNA or gDNA that made up the material.

The V and J ends lost 7 bases and 8 bases, in that order; junction bases with no gene match: 5. Germline V gene sequence: CDR1 LNHDA, CDR2 SQIVND (reference sequence). CDR3 length: 12 amino acids. Original processing methods: The authors estimated nucleated cell counts from reference gene primer amplification. Sequencing was performed with immunoSEQ multiplex PCR; in TCRdb, only in-frame clones are kept and a portion is missing. Clone size and V and J calls were adopted from that table, with D and trimming inferred from the DNA. The sample records over 150,000 clones, about 80% being singletons. This chain uses TRBV19 with TRBJ1-2; TRBD1 matches at 9 bases. This receptor was identified in a man in his fifties or sixties with acute or convalescent COVID-19. Sequenced: peripheral blood. In DNA form, the CDR3 reads TGTGCCAGTACGGACAGGGGATGGGGCTACACCTTC. Amino acid sequence: CASTDRGWGYTF.